This is a list of T cell receptor beta chains from one sample in a study of blood T cell repertoires in COVID-19. Only in-frame clones appear in the TCRdb table, and some are missing; sequencing was by immunoSEQ multiplex PCR. The repertoire has about 280,000 clones, approximately 86% of them found once; the top ten carry approximately 2%. The specimen was peripheral blood. Receptor source: a woman aged 25 to 39 who had recovered from COVID-19. Each CDR3 is given with its conserved first and last residue.

V gene,J gene,CDR3 protein
TRBV5-8,TRBJ1-2,CASSLEQGAWGYTF
TRBV15,TRBJ2-4,CATTAERTKNIQYF
TRBV19,TRBJ2-7,CASSPGQGQYEQYF
TRBV3-1/TRBV3-2,TRBJ1-3,CASSQGTGGGGNTIYF
TRBV9,TRBJ1-3,CASSDGGSGNTIYF
TRBV7-6,TRBJ2-2,CASSRSPNTGELFF
TRBV4-1,TRBJ1-5,CASSPTPAADFNQPQHF
TRBV7-2,TRBJ1-6,CASSLGQGVNSPLHF
TRBV5-1,TRBJ1-1,CASSLYSGGTEAFF
TRBV23-1,TRBJ1-5,CASSQKRRGFWIQPQHF
TRBV11-2,TRBJ2-7,CASSNLLLAGYEQYF
TRBV4-3,TRBJ2-7,CASSQDNGGVYEQYF
TRBV19,TRBJ1-2,CASSRRVEGRVYGYTF